The rows below give T cell receptor beta chains drawn from one sample of a study of regulatory and conventional T cells in RAG deficiency. The repertoire was sequenced with immunoSEQ multiplex PCR; TCRdb's copy has only in-frame clones and lacks some. The table shows about 46,000 clones, with more than 80% occurring only once. These records were also assigned to another study, of regulatory T cells.

Sample: CD4+ effector T cells sorted from blood. The receptors were sampled from a human donor in good health. CDR3s include the opening cysteine and the closing phenylalanine or tryptophan. D genes are given only for firm matches. Size is stated for part of the rows, as once, few or many counts, or as a class when the clone is expanded.

abundance,d_gene,v_gene,j_gene,CDR3aa,CDR3nt
NA,TRBD1,TRBV4-2,TRBJ2-7,CASSQLGQGVPYEQYF,TGTGCCAGCAGCCAATTGGGACAGGGGGTTCCCTACGAGCAGTACTTC
NA,TRBD1,TRBV6-1,TRBJ2-5,CASSRDRGSETQYF,TGTGCCAGCAGTAGGGACAGGGGTTCCGAGACCCAGTACTTC
NA,TRBD1,TRBV14,TRBJ2-1,CASSQSLGTGGTEQFF,TGTGCCAGCAGCCAATCGTTGGGGACAGGGGGAACTGAGCAGTTCTTC
NA,NA,TRBV7-7,TRBJ1-1,CASSLSVNTEAFF,TGTGCTAGCAGCTTATCAGTGAACACTGAAGCTTTCTTT
NA,NA,TRBV5-6,TRBJ2-4,CASSLGSQGNIQYF,TGTGCCAGCAGCTTGGGTTCTCAGGGAAACATTCAGTACTTC
NA,NA,TRBV7-3,TRBJ2-1,CASSLTSGSLSHEQFF,TGTGCCAGCAGCTTAACGTCCGGGAGTTTATCGCATGAGCAGTTCTTC
NA,NA,TRBV11-3,TRBJ2-2,CASSPSPPNTGELFF,TGTGCCAGCAGCCCCAGTCCCCCGAACACCGGGGAGCTGTTTTTT
NA,NA,TRBV6-6,TRBJ1-1,CASRGGQSTEAFF,TGTGCCAGCAGGGGTGGACAGTCCACTGAAGCTTTCTTT
NA,NA,TRBV19,TRBJ2-3,CASSITRAVGVPDTQYF,TGTGCCAGTAGTATAACCCGAGCGGTTGGGGTTCCAGATACGCAGTATTTT
NA,NA,TRBV2,TRBJ1-4,CASSEAWGQVREKLFF,TGTGCCAGCAGTGAAGCGTGGGGTCAGGTCCGTGAAAAACTGTTTTTT
NA,NA,TRBV6-5,TRBJ2-2,CASSVTSFLGELFF,TGTGCCAGCAGCGTTACTAGTTTCCTCGGGGAGCTGTTTTTT
NA,NA,TRBV5-4,TRBJ2-1,CASSLFTSSYNEQFF,TGTGCCAGCAGCTTGTTTACGAGCTCCTACAATGAGCAGTTCTTC
NA,TRBD1,TRBV18,TRBJ1-1,CASSLGTGNTEAFF,TGTGCCAGCTCACTCGGGACAGGGAACACTGAAGCTTTCTTT
NA,NA,TRBV6-5,TRBJ2-3,CASSLLALAPDTQYF,TGTGCCAGCAGCCTGCTAGCGCTGGCCCCGGATACGCAGTATTTT
NA,TRBD2,TRBV14,TRBJ2-5,CASSQEIAGGRETQYF,TGTGCCAGCAGCCAAGAGATAGCGGGAGGTAGAGAGACCCAGTACTTC
NA,NA,TRBV11-3,TRBJ2-2,CASSLDRMSFGELFF,TGTGCCAGCAGCTTAGATAGGATGTCGTTCGGGGAGCTGTTTTTT
NA,NA,TRBV28,TRBJ1-6,CASSSPGSSYNSPLHF,TGTGCCAGCAGCTCCCCCGGTAGCTCCTATAATTCACCCCTCCACTTT
NA,NA,TRBV11-2,TRBJ2-5,CASSPGETQYF,TGTGCCAGCAGCCCCGGGGAGACCCAGTACTTC
NA,NA,TRBV7-8,TRBJ1-1,CASSLGGRGTNTEAFF,TGTGCCAGCAGCTTAGGGGGTCGGGGGACGAACACTGAAGCTTTCTTT
NA,NA,TRBV6-1,TRBJ1-4,CASSNRELSEKLFF,TGTGCCAGTTCAAACAGGGAATTGAGTGAAAAACTGTTTTTT
once,TRBD1,TRBV6-1,TRBJ1-1,CASSESGTGAEAFF,TGTGCCAGCAGTGAATCTGGGACAGGGGCTGAAGCTTTCTTT
NA,NA,TRBV6-5,TRBJ1-1,CASSYDQPQKNTEAFF,TGTGCCAGCAGTTACGATCAACCGCAAAAGAACACTGAAGCTTTCTTT
NA,NA,TRBV19,TRBJ2-1,CASGDGSLYNEQFF,TGTGCCAGTGGGGACGGCTCCCTTTACAATGAGCAGTTCTTC
NA,NA,TRBV2,TRBJ1-2,CASSEGGRLGYTF,TGTGCCAGCAGTGAAGGAGGTAGATTGGGCTACACCTTC
NA,TRBD1,TRBV5-1,TRBJ2-7,CASSPGTGVPYEQYF,TGCGCCAGCAGCCCCGGGACAGGGGTTCCCTACGAGCAGTACTTC
NA,TRBD2,TRBV2,TRBJ2-1,CASRTETSGIIQFF,TGTGCCAGCAGGACGGAGACTAGCGGGATCATACAGTTCTTC
NA,NA,TRBV5-1,TRBJ2-7,CASRETSSYEQYF,TGCGCCAGCAGGGAGACTAGCTCCTACGAGCAGTACTTC
NA,TRBD1,TRBV15,TRBJ1-2,CATSRDWGLGQVITNYGYTF,TGTGCCACCAGCAGAGATTGGGGGCTGGGACAGGTTATAACGAACTATGGCTACACCTTC
NA,NA,TRBV7-9,TRBJ1-4,CASRKDVNEKLFF,TGTGCCAGCAGGAAGGACGTTAATGAAAAACTGTTTTTT
NA,NA,TRBV18,TRBJ1-6,CASSPTPPMQGWNSPLHF,TGTGCCAGCTCACCGACCCCCCCGATGCAGGGGTGGAATTCACCCCTCCACTTT
NA,NA,TRBV18,TRBJ1-6,CASSPIPGLGNSPLHF,TGTGCCAGCTCACCGATCCCGGGCTTGGGTAATTCACCCCTCCACTTT
NA,TRBD1,TRBV19,TRBJ2-2,CASRRSDRAGELFF,TGTGCCAGTAGGAGATCGGACAGGGCCGGGGAGCTGTTTTTT
NA,NA,TRBV15,TRBJ1-2,CATSRNSLNYGYTF,TGTGCCACCAGCAGAAACTCTCTTAACTATGGCTACACCTTC
once,NA,TRBV14,TRBJ2-5,CASSQAGETQYF,TGTGCCAGCAGCCAAGCTGGGGAGACCCAGTACTTC
NA,NA,TRBV5-1,TRBJ1-5,CASSLGQSNQPQHF,TGCGCCAGCAGCTTGGGACAGAGCAATCAGCCCCAGCATTTT
NA,NA,TRBV7-3,TRBJ2-1,CASSLLSWGAYNEQFF,TGTGCCAGCAGCTTATTAAGTTGGGGGGCGTACAATGAGCAGTTCTTC
NA,NA,TRBV18,TRBJ1-3,CASSPPGFPSGNTIYF,TGTGCCAGCTCACCACCGGGATTTCCCTCTGGAAACACCATATATTTT
NA,TRBD1,TRBV5-6,TRBJ1-6,CASSPTGRGINSPLHF,TGTGCCAGCAGCCCGACAGGGAGGGGAATTAATTCACCCCTCCACTTT
NA,NA,TRBV19,TRBJ1-1,CASSIDRSWGWNTEAFF,TGTGCCAGTAGTATAGATCGGTCCTGGGGGTGGAACACTGAAGCTTTCTTT
NA,NA,TRBV29-1,TRBJ1-1,CSVLGRNTEAFF,TGCAGCGTTCTAGGTAGGAACACTGAAGCTTTCTTT
NA,TRBD2,TRBV6-1,TRBJ2-3,CASSVLAGADTQYF,TGTGCCAGCAGTGTGCTAGCGGGGGCCGATACGCAGTATTTT
NA,NA,TRBV7-9,TRBJ2-7,CASSLVGAEQYF,TGTGCCAGCAGCTTAGTTGGGGCCGAGCAGTACTTC
NA,NA,TRBV7-2,TRBJ2-1,CASSLRLRANEQFF,TGTGCCAGCAGCTTAAGGTTGAGGGCAAATGAGCAGTTCTTC
NA,TRBD2,TRBV19,TRBJ2-7,CASSTRLAGDYEQYF,TGTGCCAGTAGTACTCGACTAGCGGGAGATTACGAGCAGTACTTC
NA,TRBD1,TRBV6-1,TRBJ1-2,CASRTTGRRYGYTF,TGTGCCAGCAGGACGACAGGGCGTCGCTATGGCTACACCTTC
NA,NA,TRBV5-1,TRBJ1-4,CASSLAGATNEKLFF,TGCGCCAGCAGCTTGGCGGGGGCAACTAATGAAAAACTGTTTTTT
NA,NA,TRBV28,TRBJ1-1,CASSLSGAYTEAFF,TGTGCCAGCAGTTTATCGGGGGCGTACACTGAAGCTTTCTTT
NA,TRBD1,TRBV29-1,TRBJ2-3,CSVQVQGAMDTQYF,TGCAGCGTTCAGGTCCAGGGGGCTATGGATACGCAGTATTTT
NA,NA,TRBV9,TRBJ2-3,CASSITPVVADTQYF,TGTGCCAGCAGCATTACACCCGTGGTGGCAGATACGCAGTATTTT
NA,NA,TRBV14,TRBJ1-6,CASSPGGYNSPLHF,TGTGCCAGCAGCCCGGGGGGCTATAATTCACCCCTCCACTTT
NA,NA,TRBV18,TRBJ1-5,CASSPVGGANGQPQHF,TGTGCCAGCTCACCCGTCGGCGGGGCCAATGGTCAGCCCCAGCATTTT
NA,NA,TRBV28,TRBJ2-1,CASSPPWGAKEQFF,TGTGCCAGCAGCCCTCCATGGGGGGCCAAGGAGCAGTTCTTC
NA,NA,TRBV7-2,TRBJ2-5,CASSRTKKETQYF,TGTGCCAGCAGCCGGACTAAGAAAGAGACCCAGTACTTC
NA,TRBD2,TRBV5-1,TRBJ2-2,CASSKPPELAGESGELFF,TGCGCCAGCAGCAAACCCCCCGAACTAGCGGGAGAATCCGGGGAGCTGTTTTTT
NA,NA,TRBV10-3,TRBJ1-6,CAIKGQGGSPLHF,TGTGCCATCAAGGGGCAGGGTGGCTCACCCCTCCACTTT
NA,TRBD1,TRBV9,TRBJ2-7,CASSVDQGAYEQYF,TGTGCCAGCAGCGTAGACCAGGGGGCCTACGAGCAGTACTTC